The rows below give T cell receptor beta chains drawn from one sample of a study of cytomegalovirus exposure and HLA in healthy donors. The repertoire was sequenced with immunoSEQ multiplex PCR; TCRdb's copy has only in-frame clones and lacks some. The sample lists 70,000 to 90,000 clones, approximately 80% seen once, with over 15% in the top ten. The material sequenced was PBMCs. The receptor source for this set is a man between 70 and 80 years old in good health and CMV-seropositive. The CDR3 runs from the conserved cysteine through the conserved F or W. The order of the fields is D gene, clone size, J gene, V gene, CDR3 protein, CDR3 DNA. The D gene is left open where the match is weak. Part of the rows lack a size; the others show once, few, many or a class for expanded clones.

>TRBD2|NA|TRBJ2-7|TRBV5-4
CASSPSGLNTRQHTYEQYF
TGTGCCAGCAGCCCCTCGGGACTAAACACACGTCAACATACCTACGAGCAGTACTTC
>NA|NA|TRBJ1-2|TRBV27
CASRTRDRAGYTF
TGTGCCAGCAGGACTCGGGATAGGGCGGGCTACACCTTC
>NA|few|TRBJ2-6|TRBV10-3
CAIGGSGANVLTF
TGTGCCATCGGGGGGTCTGGGGCCAACGTCCTGACTTTC
>TRBD1|NA|TRBJ1-2|TRBV11-2
CASSLQTGGGYGYTF
TGTGCCAGCAGCCTCCAGACAGGGGGCGGGTATGGCTACACCTTC
>NA|NA|TRBJ2-1|TRBV14
CASSRDFHSYNEQFF
TGTGCCAGCAGCCGGGACTTCCATTCCTACAATGAGCAGTTCTTC
>TRBD1|NA|TRBJ1-2|TRBV2
CASSYAAGGGYTF
TGTGCCAGCAGTTACGCGGCAGGGGGAGGCTACACCTTC
>TRBD1|NA|TRBJ1-2|TRBV6-1
CASTSQGSHGYTF
TGTGCCAGCACCTCACAGGGGAGCCATGGCTACACCTTC
>NA|NA|TRBJ2-2|TRBV6-1
CASGGAENTGELFF
TGTGCCAGCGGGGGGGCGGAAAACACCGGGGAGCTGTTTTTT
>TRBD2|NA|TRBJ2-1|TRBV7-3
CASSLSGGASNEQFF
TGTGCCAGCAGCCTTAGCGGGGGGGCCTCCAATGAGCAGTTCTTC
>TRBD2|NA|TRBJ2-2|TRBV28
CASTLQSGSELFF
TGTGCCAGCACCCTTCAGAGCGGGAGCGAGCTGTTTTTT
>TRBD1|NA|TRBJ2-2|TRBV2
CASSREGTVAAGELFF
TGTGCCAGCAGTAGAGAGGGGACAGTAGCCGCCGGGGAGCTGTTTTTT
>TRBD1|NA|TRBJ2-2|TRBV7-2
CASSPRTGFAGELFF
TGTGCCAGCAGCCCGCGGACAGGGTTTGCCGGGGAGCTGTTTTTT
>NA|NA|TRBJ1-1|TRBV10-1
CASKPGLQNTEAFF
TGCGCCAGCAAGCCGGGACTCCAGAACACTGAAGCTTTCTTT
>TRBD2|NA|TRBJ2-3|TRBV2
CASSELAGVNTQYF
TGTGCCAGCAGTGAACTAGCGGGAGTCAATACGCAGTATTTT
>TRBD2|NA|TRBJ2-7|TRBV4-1
CASSQEWTPGTAASGRNEQYF
TGCGCCAGCAGCCAAGAATGGACCCCCGGGACAGCCGCTAGCGGGAGGAACGAGCAGTACTTC
>TRBD1|NA|TRBJ2-2|TRBV27
CASSGQGTGELFF
TGTGCCAGCAGTGGACAGGGCACCGGGGAGCTGTTTTTT
>NA|NA|TRBJ2-3|TRBV25-1
CASSDRRGSFTDTQYF
TGTGCCAGCAGTGACCGACGGGGGTCGTTCACAGATACGCAGTATTTT
>TRBD2|NA|TRBJ2-1|TRBV7-7
CASSLGGGSYNEQFF
TGTGCTAGCAGCTTAGGCGGGGGCTCCTACAATGAGCAGTTCTTC
>NA|NA|TRBJ2-1|TRBV20-1
CSVLDGRVPFF
TGCAGCGTCCTAGACGGCCGGGTGCCGTTCTTC
>TRBD2|NA|TRBJ2-7|TRBV18
CASSPPGGYQVSEQYF
TGTGCCAGCTCACCTCCGGGGGGGTACCAGGTCTCCGAGCAGTACTTC
>NA|NA|TRBJ1-1|TRBV7-2
CASSFLGSNTEAFF
TGTGCCAGCAGCTTCCTCGGGTCTAACACTGAAGCTTTCTTT
>TRBD2|NA|TRBJ2-2|TRBV9
CASSGGGRDTGELFF
TGTGCCAGCAGCGGGGGAGGGCGTGACACCGGGGAGCTGTTTTTT
>NA|NA|TRBJ2-3|TRBV6-1
CASSPGQGGDTQYF
TGTGCCAGCAGTCCGGGCCAGGGGGGAGATACGCAGTATTTT
>NA|NA|TRBJ2-7|TRBV18
CASSPGTPYEQYF
TGTGCCAGCTCCCCCGGGACTCCCTACGAGCAGTACTTC
>NA|once|TRBJ2-3|TRBV6-1
CAGTRSGSTDTQYF
TGTGCCGGCACCAGATCGGGTTCCACAGATACGCAGTATTTT
>TRBD1|NA|TRBJ2-4|TRBV5-4
CASTSDRANIQYF
TGTGCCAGCACCTCGGACAGGGCGAACATTCAGTACTTC
>TRBD2|NA|TRBJ2-1|TRBV11-2
CASSFTTSGRADEQFF
TGTGCCAGCAGCTTTACAACTAGCGGGAGGGCCGATGAGCAGTTCTTC
>NA|NA|TRBJ1-1|TRBV28
CASSLLLEVAEAFF
TGTGCCAGCAGTTTATTGCTTGAGGTTGCTGAAGCTTTCTTT
>NA|NA|TRBJ2-5|TRBV4-2
CASSQTTARGSNTETQYF
TGTGCCAGCAGCCAAACAACAGCACGTGGGAGTAATACGGAGACCCAGTACTTC
>NA|NA|TRBJ2-3|TRBV5-6
CASSLSSDTQYF
TGTGCCAGCAGCCTAAGTTCAGATACGCAGTATTTT
>NA|NA|TRBJ2-7|TRBV5-6
CASSLGGGSYEQYF
TGTGCCAGCAGCTTGGGAGGGGGTTCCTACGAGCAGTACTTC
>TRBD1|NA|TRBJ1-1|TRBV20-1
CAGQENTEAFF
TGCGCAGGACAGGAGAACACTGAAGCTTTCTTT
>TRBD1|NA|TRBJ2-6|TRBV19
CASSMTGAGANVLTF
TGTGCCAGTAGTATGACAGGGGCTGGGGCCAACGTCCTGACTTTC
>NA|NA|TRBJ2-2|TRBV28
CASVGTPDTGELFF
TGTGCCAGCGTCGGGACACCTGACACCGGGGAGCTGTTTTTT
>TRBD2|NA|TRBJ2-5|TRBV11-3
CASSSGLAGMETQYF
TGTGCCAGCAGCTCTGGACTAGCGGGGATGGAGACCCAGTACTTC
>NA|NA|TRBJ1-3|TRBV5-1
CASSLAGKGNTIYF
TGCGCCAGCAGCTTGGCGGGAAAAGGAAACACCATATATTTT
>TRBD1|NA|TRBJ1-6|TRBV9
CASSPQGALSNSPLHF
TGTGCCAGCAGCCCACAGGGGGCGTTGAGTAATTCACCCCTCCACTTT
>TRBD2|NA|TRBJ2-1|TRBV2
CASRGPGLAGDEQFF
TGTGCCAGCCGAGGGCCGGGACTAGCGGGGGATGAGCAGTTCTTC
>TRBD1|NA|TRBJ1-1|TRBV4-2
CASSQDWTGLTEAFF
TGTGCCAGCAGCCAAGATTGGACAGGGCTGACTGAAGCTTTCTTT
>NA|NA|TRBJ1-6|TRBV7-3
CASSLTNSYNSPLHF
TGTGCCAGCAGCTTAACCAACTCCTATAATTCACCCCTCCACTTT
>TRBD1|NA|TRBJ1-4|TRBV4-1
CASSKGQGAANEKLFF
TGCGCCAGCAGCAAGGGACAGGGGGCGGCCAATGAAAAACTGTTTTTT
>TRBD1|NA|TRBJ1-2|TRBV6-5
CASSFGQGDRGYTF
TGTGCCAGCAGTTTCGGACAGGGGGATCGTGGCTACACCTTC
>TRBD1|NA|TRBJ2-5|TRBV10-1
CATSDRRDSVTQYF
TGCGCCACTTCGGACAGGCGTGATAGTGTGACCCAGTACTTC
>NA|once|TRBJ1-2|TRBV19
CASSSALYGYTF
TGTGCCAGTAGTTCCGCGTTATACGGCTACACCTTC
>NA|NA|TRBJ1-2|TRBV19
CASSIDQGLIYGYTF
TGTGCCAGTAGTATAGATCAGGGCTTGATCTACGGCTACACCTTC
>NA|NA|TRBJ2-5|TRBV4-1
CASSPGYQETQYF
TGCGCCAGCAGCCCGGGGTACCAAGAGACCCAGTACTTC
>NA|NA|TRBJ1-1|TRBV7-9
CASSSGQNTEAFF
TGTGCCAGCAGCTCCGGACAGAACACTGAAGCTTTCTTT
>NA|NA|TRBJ1-2|TRBV28
CASSSPGAAGYTF
TGTGCCAGCAGTTCCCCAGGGGCGGCTGGCTACACCTTC
>NA|NA|TRBJ1-3|TRBV6-5
CASTPSVATNTIYF
TGTGCCAGCACCCCCAGCGTTGCTACGAACACCATATATTTT
>TRBD1|NA|TRBJ2-4|TRBV18
CASSPSRDRGVGEYF
TGTGCCAGCTCACCATCCCGGGACAGGGGGGTTGGAGAGTACTTC
>NA|once|TRBJ1-2|TRBV7-9
CASSSQGYGYTF
TGTGCCAGCAGCTCACAGGGCTATGGCTACACCTTC
>TRBD1|NA|TRBJ1-1|TRBV7-9
CASSPRDRGSAEAFF
TGTGCCAGCAGCCCCCGGGACAGGGGATCGGCTGAAGCTTTCTTT
>NA|NA|TRBJ2-5|TRBV7-9
CASSRAGVETQYF
TGTGCCAGCAGCCGAGCCGGGGTGGAGACCCAGTACTTC
>NA|few|TRBJ2-1|TRBV5-1
CASSRTDGYNEQFF
TGCGCCAGCAGCCGGACAGATGGGTACAATGAGCAGTTCTTC
>NA|NA|TRBJ2-7|TRBV6-1
CASSEPGGAGDEQYF
TGTGCCAGCAGTGAACCTGGGGGGGCGGGGGACGAGCAGTACTTC